The entry below gives a single T cell receptor (beta chain) sequence along with its context. The data were obtained in a study of blood T cell repertoires in COVID-19. The overall study: Material from acute and convalescent COVID-19 was sourced from the United States, Italy and Spain.

The method was immunoSEQ multiplex PCR; TCRdb's version includes in-frame clones alone and lacks a portion of them. The repertoire holds some 150,000 clones, with approximately 87% as singletons. V was clipped by 2 bases and J by 0 bases, with 10 bases between them. In germline, CDR1 is SGHVS, CDR2 FNYEAQ. The CDR3 loop spans 16 amino acids. Sequencing was done on a sample of peripheral blood. This chain links TRBV7-6 with TRBJ2-2; TRBD2 is a possible D gene (5 bases). The clonotype was recovered from a man between 18 and 29 years old with active or convalescent COVID-19. In nucleotides, the CDR3 is TGTGCCAGCAGCTTAATGGCGGGCGCGAACACCGGGGAGCTGTTTTTT. This codes for CASSLMAGANTGELFF.